These T cell receptor beta chains were read from a single sample in a study of T cell repertoires in cytomegalovirus infection. One entry per CDR3 protein, called by TCRdb with MiXCR from the reads. Among roughly 640,000 distinct CDR3 sequences listed, less than 25% were seen once. The specimen was CD8+ T cells from PBMCs. The receptors originated from a human donor in good health (CMV status not recorded). Some clones in this sample may be carry-over from other donors' samples. The CDR3 runs from the conserved cysteine through the conserved F or W. The D gene is left open where the match is weak. Part of the rows lack a size; the others show once, few, many or a class for expanded clones.

J | size | V | D | CDR3 | DNA
TRBJ1-6 | . | TRBV5-4 | . | CASSLEGGDNSPLHF | TGTGCCAGCAGCCTGGAGGGAGGGGATAATTCACCCCTCCACTTT
TRBJ2-1 | many | TRBV7-2 | . | CASSGGPQGREYNEQFF | TGTGCCAGCAGCGGTGGGCCTCAAGGGCGGGAATACAATGAGCAGTTCTTC
TRBJ2-3 | many | TRBV7-6 | . | CASSLGGLGDTQYF | TGTGCCAGCAGCTTAGGGGGGCTCGGAGATACGCAGTATTTT
TRBJ2-1 | . | TRBV29-1 | . | CSVGGGGTFIPNEQFF | TGCAGCGTTGGGGGGGGCGGGACTTTTATCCCCAATGAGCAGTTCTTC
TRBJ2-3 | . | TRBV5-5 | TRBD2 | CASSLALAGGYTDTQYF | TGTGCCAGCAGCTTGGCCCTGGCGGGGGGCTACACAGATACGCAGTATTTT
TRBJ2-7 | few | TRBV27 | . | CASIPNPGGRGEQYF | TGTGCCAGCATCCCAAATCCAGGGGGGCGTGGGGAGCAGTACTTC
TRBJ2-7 | . | TRBV20-1 | TRBD2 | CSARTSGGMPYEQYF | TGCAGTGCTCGTACTAGCGGGGGGATGCCCTACGAGCAGTACTTC
TRBJ2-5 | few | TRBV27 | . | CASSPGSTPGTQYF | TGTGCCAGCAGTCCCGGATCCACCCCAGGGACCCAGTACTTC
TRBJ2-1 | . | TRBV28 | . | CASSFWLVGIYNEQFF | TGTGCCAGCAGTTTCTGGTTAGTGGGGATCTACAATGAGCAGTTCTTC
TRBJ1-1 | . | TRBV20-1 | TRBD1 | CSARDGDRDATEAFF | TGCAGTGCTAGAGATGGGGACAGGGATGCGACTGAAGCTTTCTTT
TRBJ2-3 | . | TRBV2 | . | CAAIGGAADTQYF | TGTGCCGCAATTGGAGGGGCCGCAGATACGCAGTATTTT